The rows below give T cell receptor beta chains drawn from one sample of a study of beta chain features in type 1 diabetes. Data came from immunoSEQ multiplex PCR; TCRdb stores just in-frame clones and leaves some out. The profile shows fewer than 400,000 clones, roughly 8.8% of them singletons. The sequenced sample consisted of central memory CD4+ T cells from blood. Every receptor here comes from a man under 40 with type 1 diabetes. Each CDR3 is given with its conserved first and last residue. D genes are given only for firm matches. Size is stated for part of the rows, as once, few or many counts, or as a class when the clone is expanded.

>TRBV5-1|TRBJ2-3|13|NA|NA
TGCGCCAGCAGCCCGGGTAGGACAGATACGCAGTATTTT
CASSPGRTDTQYF
>TRBV4-1|TRBJ2-5|16|once|NA
TGCGCCAGCAGCCAAGATGTGGTAGGGTCCCGGGAGACCCAGTACTTC
CASSQDVVGSRETQYF
>TRBV19|TRBJ2-7|13|NA|TRBD1
TGTGCCAGTAGGAGGACAGGAACCTACGAGCAGTACTTC
CASRRTGTYEQYF
>TRBV5-1|TRBJ2-3|17|NA|TRBD2
TGCGCCAGCAGCTTGGTTTCCGCGGGAGCGGGGACAGATACGCAGTATTTT
CASSLVSAGAGTDTQYF
>TRBV19|TRBJ1-1|15|NA|NA
TGTGCCAGTATCCCGGGGGATAAGGGTTCGGCTGAAGCTTTCTTT
CASIPGDKGSAEAFF
>TRBV28|TRBJ2-7|14|many|TRBD2
TGTGCCAGCAGGGCCCAATCTAGCGGCTACGAGCAGTACTTC
CASRAQSSGYEQYF
>TRBV7-2|TRBJ2-7|15|NA|NA
TGTGCCAGCAGCCGGGGACTACAGGGAACCTACGAGCAGTACTTC
CASSRGLQGTYEQYF
>TRBV6-6|TRBJ2-7|16|NA|TRBD2
TGTGCCAGCAGTTACGATGGACTAGCGGGGCCCTACGAGCAGTACTTC
CASSYDGLAGPYEQYF
>TRBV6-1|TRBJ1-2|17|NA|TRBD1
TGTGCCAGCAGTGATCTCCCGGGACAGGGCTCATACTATGGCTACACCTTC
CASSDLPGQGSYYGYTF
>TRBV7-2|TRBJ2-7|14|many|NA
TGTGCCAGCAGCCAAGGTTTAGGGATCTACGAGCAGTACTTC
CASSQGLGIYEQYF
>TRBV6-5|TRBJ2-7|14|few|NA
TGTGCCAGCAGACTCGGACAGAACTCCTACGAGCAGTACTTC
CASRLGQNSYEQYF
>TRBV4-3|TRBJ1-4|15|NA|NA
TGCGCCAGCAGCCACGTGGTAGCAACTAATGAAAAACTGTTTTTT
CASSHVVATNEKLFF
>TRBV7-9|TRBJ2-5|17|NA|NA
TGTGCCAGCACCATATCAGTGGGCGGGTGGTGTAAAGAGACCCAGTACTTC
CASTISVGGWCKETQYF
>TRBV7-9|TRBJ2-5|17|many|TRBD2
TGTGCCAGCAGCCTCATCGCCAGCGGGAATTCCCAAGAGACCCAGTACTTC
CASSLIASGNSQETQYF
>TRBV18|TRBJ2-7|14|few|NA
TGTGCCAGCTCGCCCGAGCGAGTTCTGGGCGAGCAGTACTTC
CASSPERVLGEQYF
>TRBV6-1|TRBJ2-7|12|NA|NA
TGTGCCAGCAGTACACCGGTTGGGGAGCAGTACTTC
CASSTPVGEQYF
>TRBV2|TRBJ2-1|14|few|TRBD1
TGTGCCAGCAGAGGGACAGGGGCCCACAATGAGCAGTTCTTC
CASRGTGAHNEQFF
>TRBV2|TRBJ2-1|15|many|TRBD1
TGTGCCAGCAGTGAGACAGGGCTTAGCTACAATGAGCAGTTCTTC
CASSETGLSYNEQFF
>TRBV28|TRBJ1-4|14|few|NA
TGTGCCAGCAGTTCCCATCAGGGAGACGAAAAACTGTTTTTT
CASSSHQGDEKLFF
>TRBV7-2|TRBJ2-2|16|few|NA
TGTGCCAGCAGCTTAGTTAGGGGAGAATACACCGGGGAGCTGTTTTTT
CASSLVRGEYTGELFF
>TRBV21-1|TRBJ1-5|12|many|NA
TGTGCCAGCACCAGGGGCAATCAGCCCCAGCATTTT
CASTRGNQPQHF
>TRBV11-2|TRBJ2-5|14|few|NA
TGTGCCAGCCACCCGACCAGCCAGGGAGAGACCCAGTACTTC
CASHPTSQGETQYF
>TRBV7-2|TRBJ2-5|14|few|NA
TGTGCCAGCAGCACCGGACGGTTACAAGAGACCCAGTACTTC
CASSTGRLQETQYF
>TRBV7-2|TRBJ2-3|16|once|TRBD2
TGTGCCAGCAGTTCCGGGACTAGCGGGGTTACAGATACGCAGTATTTT
CASSSGTSGVTDTQYF
>TRBV19|TRBJ1-1|16|few|TRBD1
TGTGCCAGTAGTCTTCCGACAGGGGGGGAGGACACTGAAGCTTTCTTT
CASSLPTGGEDTEAFF
>TRBV18|TRBJ1-5|14|NA|NA
TGTGCCAGCTCACCTAACAGGGTAGGGCAGCCCCAGCATTTT
CASSPNRVGQPQHF
>TRBV5-6|TRBJ2-5|13|few|NA
TGTGCCAGCAGCTTGGGCAGGGCAAAGACCCAGTACTTC
CASSLGRAKTQYF
>TRBV19|TRBJ2-5|13|NA|TRBD1
TGTGCCAGTAGTAGACAGGGTGAGAAGACCCAGTACTTC
CASSRQGEKTQYF
>TRBV5-1|TRBJ1-3|19|few|NA
TGCGCCAGCAGCTTGGCCGCCGCACGGGACACACGGTCTGGAAACACCATATATTTT
CASSLAAARDTRSGNTIYF
>TRBV18|TRBJ2-3|13|NA|NA
TGTGCCAGCTCCCCGGTGCACACAGATACGCAGTATTTT
CASSPVHTDTQYF
>TRBV15|TRBJ1-2|16|few|TRBD1
TGTGCCACCAGCAACATCCGGGACAGGGACCTCAGTGGCTACACCTTC
CATSNIRDRDLSGYTF
>TRBV18|TRBJ2-3|14|NA|TRBD2
TGTGCCAGCTCACCGGCGGGGGTGAAAGATACGCAGTATTTT
CASSPAGVKDTQYF
>TRBV10-2|TRBJ1-1|12|few|NA
TGCGCCAGCAGGGACACGAACACTGAAGCTTTCTTT
CASRDTNTEAFF
>TRBV28|TRBJ2-7|14|NA|TRBD1
TGTGCCAGCAGTTTGACAGGGAGCTCCTACGAGCAGTACTTC
CASSLTGSSYEQYF
>TRBV11-3|TRBJ2-2|16|NA|NA
TGTGCCAGCAGCTTAAGTCAGGGGCCCTACACCGGGGAGCTGTTTTTT
CASSLSQGPYTGELFF
>TRBV7-2|TRBJ2-1|15|few|NA
TGTGCCAGCAGCCCTTTGAAAGGGTCCTACAATGAGCAGTTCTTC
CASSPLKGSYNEQFF
>TRBV7-6|TRBJ1-5|15|few|TRBD1
TGTGCCAGCAGCCAGGGACAGGGGACCGATCAGCCCCAGCATTTT
CASSQGQGTDQPQHF
>TRBV4-3|TRBJ2-2|16|few|NA
TGCGCCAGCAGCCAAGATCCTATGCGGAGCACCGGGGAGCTGTTTTTT
CASSQDPMRSTGELFF
>TRBV7-2|TRBJ2-7|17|few|TRBD2
TGTGCCAGCAGCCCCATGGCCTCAGCGGGGGGGATCTACGAGCAGTACTTC
CASSPMASAGGIYEQYF
>TRBV23-1|TRBJ1-1|14|many|NA
TGCGCCAGCAGTCGTACAACAGGGAACACTGAAGCTTTCTTT
CASSRTTGNTEAFF
>TRBV18|TRBJ2-7|15|NA|NA
TGTGCCAGCTCACCACAAGGGGACAACTCCTACGAGCAGTACTTC
CASSPQGDNSYEQYF
>TRBV2|TRBJ1-2|15|few|TRBD1
TGTGCCAGCAGTGCGCTGACAGGGTCCCTCTATGGCTACACCTTC
CASSALTGSLYGYTF
>TRBV6-6|TRBJ1-1|13|few|NA
TGTGCCAGCAGTTACTCCTTGAACACTGAAGCTTTCTTT
CASSYSLNTEAFF
>TRBV5-4|TRBJ2-3|16|NA|TRBD2
TGTGCCAGCAGCTTGGACCAGCGGGGGGAAACAGATACGCAGTATTTT
CASSLDQRGETDTQYF
>TRBV9|TRBJ2-3|17|few|NA
TGTGCCAGCAGCGTAGAGGGGAGCGGGCTCGGCACAGATACGCAGTATTTT
CASSVEGSGLGTDTQYF
>TRBV7-2|TRBJ1-5|14|NA|TRBD1
TGTGCCAGCAGCTTCAGGACAGGGGATCAGCCCCAGCATTTT
CASSFRTGDQPQHF
>TRBV6-1|TRBJ2-3|14|NA|NA
TGTGCCAGCAGTTCCCGCCCGGGCACAGATACGCAGTATTTT
CASSSRPGTDTQYF
>TRBV30|TRBJ1-5|17|many|NA
TGTGCCTGGAGTGTTTGGGGCCCAGGGAAGGGCAATCAGCCCCAGCATTTT
CAWSVWGPGKGNQPQHF
>TRBV6-5|TRBJ2-7|12|few|TRBD1
TGTGCCAGTAGACAGGGCTCCTACGAGCAGTACTTC
CASRQGSYEQYF
>TRBV5-6|TRBJ2-1|13|few|NA
TGTGCCAGCAGCTTGGGACACCGTGGTGAGCAGTTCTTC
CASSLGHRGEQFF